Below, 3 T cell receptor beta chains from the same sample are listed, as sequenced in a study of metastatic and nonmetastatic thyroid tumors. Via MiXCR, TCRdb re-called the PCR reads. In the table there are 25,000 or so clones, around a sixth of which are singletons. No patient received treatment before thyroid surgery. Sequencing was carried out using blood. The receptor set was obtained from a female donor with papillary thyroid cancer or a benign thyroid nodule (not recorded which). Some clones in this sample may be carry-over from other donors' samples.

Many counts were recorded for this clone. The V call is TRBV5-1, the J call TRBJ1-1, with D maybe TRBD1 (5 bases). The CDR3 sequence is 16 residues long. The germline CDR1 and CDR2 sequences are SGHRS and YFSETQ. The V end was cut by 0 bases, the J end by 0 bases, with 12 bases between. The CDR3 region has the DNA TGCGCCAGCAGCTTGGCAGGGTGGGGGATGAACACTGAAGCTTTCTTT. Encoded protein: CASSLAGWGMNTEAFF.

This clone was picked up many times. The rearrangement joins TRBV11-2 to TRBJ2-3, with D perhaps assigned TRBD1 or TRBD2 (6 bases each). V was trimmed by 1 base and J by 2 bases, leaving 13 bases between them. The V gene's germline CDR1 is SGHAT and CDR2 FQNNGV. This CDR3 comprises 16 residues. The CDR3 loop reads CASSLGRGGNTDTQYF. The CDR3 DNA follows: TGTGCCAGCAGCTTAGGACGAGGGGGGAACACAGATACGCAGTATTTT.

This clone came up many times. This CDR3 is CASSAGTGWVHF. The CDR3 DNA is TGTGCCAGCAGCGCCGGGACAGGTTGGGTCCATTTT. The V and J genes are TRBV7-9 and TRBJ1-5; 8 nucleotides align to TRBD1. V gave up 5 bases and J gave up 16 bases; unmatched junction bases: 10. The CDR3 sequence is 12 residues long. Germline CDR1 and CDR2: SEHNR and FQNEAQ (reference sequence).